This is a list of T cell receptor beta chains from one sample in a study of CD8+ T cells in alopecia areata. The repertoire was sequenced with immunoSEQ multiplex PCR; TCRdb's copy has only in-frame clones and lacks some. The sample lists more than 130,000 clones; approximately 80% were seen once. The sequences come from CD8+ T cells sorted from blood, collected at week 4, from a patient treated with tofacitinib. The origin of the receptors is a human donor with alopecia areata. Both conserved end residues are part of each CDR3. The order of the fields is clone size, V gene, J gene, CDR3 protein. Rows give clone size only sometimes, using once, few, many, or a class for an expanded clone.

-	TRBV27	TRBJ2-3	CASTLTVYGTDTQYF
-	TRBV19	TRBJ2-7	CASSIEATRVLGPSYEQYF
-	TRBV13	TRBJ2-7	CASSSGQGDEQYF
-	TRBV2	TRBJ2-1	CALTSGGSWNEQFF
-	TRBV6-5	TRBJ1-2	CAASQDPLYGYTF
-	TRBV7-9	TRBJ1-2	CASSFVTPTKEGGYTF
-	TRBV2	TRBJ1-5	CASSEGSDSSQPQHF
-	TRBV30	TRBJ2-7	CAWSVGTGLNEQYF
-	TRBV5-1	TRBJ2-5	CASSLEEGRAEQETQYF
-	TRBV7-9	TRBJ2-5	CASKEQGHQETQYF
few	TRBV11-3	TRBJ1-6	CASSRPGHNSPLHF
-	TRBV6-5	TRBJ2-7	CASSFSGGPYEQYF
-	TRBV4-3	TRBJ1-1	CASSNQSGGAGNTEAFF
few	TRBV7-9	TRBJ2-1	CASSSPGAANEQFF
few	TRBV7-9	TRBJ2-7	CASSPETSGGAAYEQYF
-	TRBV4-1	TRBJ2-7	CASSQVPSGGTRGEQYF
-	TRBV4-1	TRBJ1-1	CASSQPGQGGTEAFF
-	TRBV27	TRBJ1-1	CASSSGQHTEAFF
-	TRBV19	TRBJ2-3	CASSSDRDDSNTDTQYF
-	TRBV29-1	TRBJ2-7	CSVEFGSPYEQYF
-	TRBV4-3	TRBJ2-7	CASSPGLLTYEQYF
few	TRBV29-1	TRBJ2-7	CSVFDGEGEQYF
few	TRBV7-9	TRBJ2-7	CASSFLQGAGYEQYF
-	TRBV29-1	TRBJ2-5	CSVAGAGVGLETQYF
-	TRBV29-1	TRBJ2-4	CSVIPFIAKNIQYF
-	TRBV29-1	TRBJ1-1	CSAAPGDTEAFF
-	TRBV29-1	TRBJ2-3	CSVEGQPYTDTQYF
few	TRBV29-1	TRBJ2-1	CSVGTGGNEQFF
few	TRBV4-3	TRBJ2-6	CASSQAAGGSGANVLTF
-	TRBV25-1	TRBJ1-2	CASSDSPTQAHYGYTF
-	TRBV27	TRBJ1-1	CASSRGSEAFF
-	TRBV15	TRBJ2-5	CATSRDIAGGPIRKTQYF
-	TRBV9	TRBJ2-7	CASSVGPGASSYEQYF
-	TRBV6-5	TRBJ2-3	CASSYFLGDTQYF
-	TRBV19	TRBJ1-1	CASTLLGGGTEAFF
-	TRBV7-9	TRBJ1-5	CASSLGGQNQPQHF
-	TRBV27	TRBJ2-7	CASSLGGHKGIGYEQYF
few	TRBV7-9	TRBJ2-5	CASSMWTGGDETQYF
-	TRBV7-9	TRBJ2-6	CASSPPPGQPHSGANVLTF
-	TRBV13	TRBJ2-2	CASAKLGIGSGELFF
once	TRBV10-3	TRBJ2-1	CATRGDTSYNEQFF
-	TRBV6-6	TRBJ1-1	CASSYSVSNTEAFF
-	TRBV29-1	TRBJ2-1	CSVEDERASYNEQFF
once	TRBV7-7	TRBJ2-1	CASSPSGGVEQFF
-	TRBV5-6	TRBJ2-7	CASSPHGGAVGNSYEQYF
-	TRBV27	TRBJ2-7	CASSLGASYEQYF
-	TRBV4-1	TRBJ2-3	CASSQDWTSGGPEADTQYF
-	TRBV9	TRBJ2-1	CASSEGNEQFF
-	TRBV29-1	TRBJ2-2	CSVLSTGHTGELFF
-	TRBV29-1	TRBJ2-1	CSVGTGVSYNEQFF
-	TRBV13	TRBJ1-5	CASSFGSRNQPQHF
-	TRBV7-9	TRBJ2-3	CASSLGQVPPDTQYF
few	TRBV4-1	TRBJ2-7	CASSQGTETSWTYEQYF